This is a list of T cell receptor beta chains from one sample in a study of PD-1 blockade in classical Hodgkin lymphoma. Profiling relied on immunoSEQ multiplex PCR, and the TCRdb table lists in-frame clones only, not all of them. The table lists 25,000 to 35,000 clones, roughly 80% of them singletons. This material consisted of CD4+ T cells from blood, taken before the fourth cycle of nivolumab. These receptors all stem from a human donor with classical Hodgkin lymphoma. CDR3s include the opening cysteine and the closing phenylalanine or tryptophan. The D gene is left open where the match is weak. Rows give clone size only sometimes, using once, few, many, or a class for an expanded clone.

TRBD1	NA	TRBV7-9	TRBJ1-6	15	CASSSRQGASSPLHF	TGTGCCAGCAGCTCAAGACAGGGGGCCAGTTCACCCCTCCACTTT
NA	NA	TRBV9	TRBJ2-5	13	CASSSWGGETQYF	TGTGCCAGCAGCTCCTGGGGCGGGGAGACCCAGTACTTC
NA	few	TRBV7-2	TRBJ1-1	14	CASSLGQVNTEAFF	TGTGCCAGCAGCTTAGGACAGGTGAACACTGAAGCTTTCTTT
NA	NA	TRBV2	TRBJ1-2	14	CASSEARWTYGYTF	TGTGCCAGCAGTGAAGCCAGGTGGACCTATGGCTACACCTTC
NA	few	TRBV19	TRBJ1-6	14	CASSIGTYNSPLHF	TGTGCCAGTAGTATCGGGACGTATAATTCACCCCTCCACTTT
NA	NA	TRBV10-3	TRBJ2-5	13	CAIRRQTQETQYF	TGTGCCATCAGAAGACAGACCCAAGAGACCCAGTACTTC
NA	NA	TRBV25-1	TRBJ1-2	15	CASRADNNPVYGYTF	TGTGCCAGCAGAGCGGACAACAACCCCGTCTATGGCTACACCTTC
TRBD2	NA	TRBV28	TRBJ2-2	19	CASSLRVWVRGANTGELFF	TGTGCCAGCAGTTTAAGGGTATGGGTGCGGGGGGCGAACACCGGGGAGCTGTTTTTT
TRBD1	NA	TRBV7-9	TRBJ2-1	17	CASRRSRVVTGGNEQFF	TGTGCCAGCAGAAGAAGTAGGGTCGTGACAGGGGGCAATGAGCAGTTCTTC
TRBD1	NA	TRBV5-1	TRBJ2-2	17	CASSLEATGRDTGELFF	TGCGCCAGCAGCTTGGAGGCGACAGGGCGCGACACCGGGGAGCTGTTTTTT
NA	NA	TRBV7-2	TRBJ2-7	13	CASSSSWGNEQYF	TGTGCCAGCAGCTCATCGTGGGGGAACGAGCAGTACTTC
NA	few	TRBV6-1	TRBJ2-5	15	CASRRRGGDQETQYF	TGTGCCAGCAGACGAAGGGGGGGGGACCAAGAGACCCAGTACTTC
NA	medium-sized	TRBV6-1	TRBJ1-6	13	CASSPTVNSPLHF	TGTGCCAGCAGTCCGACGGTGAATTCACCCCTCCACTTT
NA	NA	TRBV5-1	TRBJ2-2	13	CASTASDTGELFF	TGCGCCAGCACAGCGTCTGATACCGGGGAGCTGTTTTTT
NA	few	TRBV6-1	TRBJ2-1	11	CASSEVELQFF	TGTGCCAGCAGTGAAGTTGAATTGCAGTTCTTC
NA	NA	TRBV6-6	TRBJ2-1	12	CASSRSGNEQFF	TGTGCCAGCAGTCGTAGCGGTAATGAGCAGTTCTTC
TRBD1	NA	TRBV19	TRBJ2-7	14	CASSTTGASYEQYF	TGTGCCAGTAGTACGACAGGGGCCTCCTACGAGCAGTACTTC
NA	NA	TRBV15	TRBJ1-5	13	CATSSALHQPQHF	TGTGCCACCAGCAGCGCCCTCCATCAGCCCCAGCATTTT
NA	NA	TRBV9	TRBJ1-5	15	CASSPGAVGNQPQHF	TGTGCCAGCAGCCCAGGGGCGGTAGGCAATCAGCCCCAGCATTTT
NA	NA	TRBV9	TRBJ1-6	13	CASSPEGGMTLHF	TGTGCCAGCAGCCCAGAAGGGGGGATGACCCTCCACTTT
NA	NA	TRBV2	TRBJ2-7	13	CASKGQGLGEQYF	TGTGCCAGCAAGGGACAGGGACTAGGCGAGCAGTACTTC
TRBD2	once	TRBV5-4	TRBJ2-5	15	CASSSSGRRDETQYF	TGTGCCAGCAGCTCGAGCGGGAGGCGGGATGAGACCCAGTACTTC
NA	once	TRBV28	TRBJ1-4	13	CASSPRVGEKLFF	TGTGCCAGCAGTCCTAGGGTGGGAGAAAAACTGTTTTTT
TRBD2	NA	TRBV13	TRBJ2-3	15	CASSLASSGTDTQYF	TGTGCCAGCAGCTTAGCGTCTAGCGGGACAGATACGCAGTATTTT
NA	NA	TRBV7-3	TRBJ2-1	15	CASSLNGRPYNEQFF	TGTGCCAGCAGCTTAAACGGGAGACCCTACAATGAGCAGTTCTTC
NA	NA	TRBV5-6	TRBJ2-2	15	CASRDRGPHTGELFF	TGTGCCTCCCGTGACCGGGGGCCTCACACCGGGGAGCTGTTTTTT
TRBD2	NA	TRBV19	TRBJ2-3	16	CASSLRTSSRTDTQYF	TGTGCCAGTAGTCTCCGGACTAGCTCTCGCACAGATACGCAGTATTTT
TRBD1	few	TRBV11-1	TRBJ2-7	15	CASSLQGTGTYEQYF	TGTGCCAGCAGCTTACAGGGGACAGGGACCTACGAGCAGTACTTC
NA	NA	TRBV19	TRBJ2-5	12	CASNTRGETQYF	TGTGCCAGTAACACACGAGGGGAGACCCAGTACTTC
NA	NA	TRBV4-2	TRBJ2-3	14	CASSQELGDYTQYF	TGTGCCAGCAGCCAAGAGCTGGGGGACTATACGCAGTATTTT
NA	NA	TRBV19	TRBJ2-5	16	CASSMGLRMYQETQYF	TGTGCCAGTAGTATGGGCCTGCGGATGTACCAAGAGACCCAGTACTTC
NA	NA	TRBV5-1	TRBJ1-1	13	CASSFAPNTEAFF	TGCGCCAGCAGCTTTGCCCCGAACACTGAAGCTTTCTTT
NA	NA	TRBV6-5	TRBJ2-5	15	CASSYGGQRGETQYF	TGTGCCAGCAGTTACGGGGGACAGCGGGGCGAGACCCAGTACTTC
NA	NA	TRBV25-1	TRBJ2-6	18	CASSEYGGVGSGANVLTF	TGTGCCAGCAGTGAATACGGGGGAGTCGGCTCTGGGGCCAACGTCCTGACTTTC
TRBD2	NA	TRBV5-1	TRBJ2-1	13	CASSLGPSGRQFF	TGCGCCAGCAGCTTGGGCCCCAGCGGGAGACAGTTCTTC
NA	NA	TRBV28	TRBJ1-5	13	CASSPPPGQPQHF	TGTGCCAGCAGTCCCCCCCCAGGTCAGCCCCAGCATTTT
NA	few	TRBV6-6	TRBJ1-5	13	CASSSLSNQPQHF	TGTGCCAGCAGTTCACTCAGCAATCAGCCCCAGCATTTT
TRBD2	NA	TRBV10-3	TRBJ2-2	15	CAISPTSGGGGELFF	TGTGCCATCAGCCCGACTAGCGGGGGGGGCGGGGAGCTGTTTTTT
NA	once	TRBV5-5	TRBJ1-4	15	CASSLVSATNEKLFF	TGTGCCAGCAGCTTGGTCTCAGCAACTAATGAAAAACTGTTTTTT
NA	NA	TRBV6-6	TRBJ2-6	15	CASSYIPSGANVLTF	TGTGCCAGCAGTTATATACCCTCTGGGGCCAACGTCCTGACTTTC
TRBD1	few	TRBV18	TRBJ1-2	17	CASSPGRPGQGPYGYTF	TGTGCCAGCTCACCAGGGCGGCCCGGACAGGGACCCTATGGCTACACCTTC
NA	NA	TRBV28	TRBJ2-5	15	CASSLLFRRWETQYF	TGTGCCAGCAGTTTACTGTTTCGCAGATGGGAGACCCAGTACTTC
NA	NA	TRBV5-4	TRBJ2-3	13	CASSLGREDTQYF	TGTGCCAGCAGCTTGGGTAGAGAAGATACGCAGTATTTT
NA	once	TRBV6-5	TRBJ2-1	15	CASSYSLASYNEQFF	TGTGCCAGCAGTTACTCTTTGGCTAGCTACAATGAGCAGTTCTTC
TRBD1	NA	TRBV4-3	TRBJ1-4	20	CASSQDHHDRGPLPHEKLFF	TGCGCCAGCAGCCAAGACCACCATGACAGGGGGCCCTTGCCTCATGAAAAACTGTTTTTT
NA	NA	TRBV11-2	TRBJ2-2	14	CASSRIRGPGELFF	TGTGCCAGCAGCCGAATAAGGGGACCCGGGGAGCTGTTTTTT
TRBD1	NA	TRBV7-8	TRBJ2-7	14	CASAGTGSSYEQYF	TGTGCCAGCGCGGGGACAGGGAGCTCCTACGAGCAGTACTTC
TRBD1	few	TRBV6-5	TRBJ1-2	13	CASSLNRGHGYTF	TGTGCCAGCAGTTTAAACAGGGGACATGGCTACACCTTC
NA	once	TRBV6-5	TRBJ1-4	13	CASRSPGLEKLFF	TGTGCCAGCAGGTCCCCCGGGCTTGAAAAACTGTTTTTT
NA	NA	TRBV4-1	TRBJ2-7	14	CASSQQGISYEQYF	TGCGCCAGCAGCCAACAGGGAATCTCCTACGAGCAGTACTTC
NA	NA	TRBV28	TRBJ1-2	14	CASSSLPLGNGYTF	TGTGCCAGCAGTTCCCTACCTTTGGGGAATGGCTACACCTTC
TRBD2	once	TRBV13	TRBJ2-5	15	CASSVYSGRGETQYF	TGTGCCAGCAGCGTCTATAGCGGGAGGGGAGAGACCCAGTACTTC
NA	once	TRBV5-3	TRBJ1-1	13	CARSPVVWAEAFF	TGTGCCAGAAGCCCGGTGGTTTGGGCTGAAGCTTTCTTT
NA	NA	TRBV27	TRBJ2-5	13	CASSLATWETQYF	TGTGCCAGCAGTTTGGCGACTTGGGAGACCCAGTACTTC
NA	NA	TRBV29-1	TRBJ1-1	13	CSVVVRANTEAFF	TGCAGCGTTGTGGTCAGGGCGAACACTGAAGCTTTCTTT
TRBD2	NA	TRBV6-1	TRBJ2-1	16	CASSDPTSGGYNEQFF	TGTGCCAGCAGTGACCCGACTAGCGGGGGATACAATGAGCAGTTCTTC
NA	NA	TRBV6-1	TRBJ2-7	15	CASEGAAGWSYEQYF	TGTGCCAGCGAAGGCGCAGCAGGGTGGTCCTACGAGCAGTACTTC
NA	once	TRBV5-6	TRBJ2-6	16	CASSLVMGIGANVLTF	TGTGCCAGCAGCTTGGTAATGGGGATTGGGGCCAACGTCCTGACTTTC
NA	few	TRBV5-1	TRBJ1-5	14	CASSPDGSNQPQHF	TGCGCCAGCAGCCCGGATGGTAGCAATCAGCCCCAGCATTTT